What follows is one T cell receptor (beta chain) and its context. The sample is drawn from a study of CD8 T cells in Susac syndrome. The CDR3 runs 14 residues. Germline V gene sequence: CDR1 SQVTM, CDR2 ANQGSEA. The ends were cut back, 3 bases at V and 8 bases at J, with 17 bases in the middle. RNA in amounts of roughly 0.45 to 1 ug was reverse transcribed with random hexamers. TCRdb recomputed calls from the immunoSEQ multiplex PCR reads with MiXCR, one row per CDR3 protein. This table holds about 200,000 distinct CDR3 sequences, roughly 96% found once. The rearrangement joins TRBV29-1 to TRBJ2-1; a weak D match, TRBD1 (5 bases). The sequenced sample consisted of CD4+ T cells from PBMCs. This clonotype was obtained from a human donor with multiple sclerosis. The CDR3 loop is CSVEGPPGYDEQFF. DNA of the CDR3: TGCAGCGTTGAGGGGCCACCCGGATACGATGAGCAGTTCTTC.